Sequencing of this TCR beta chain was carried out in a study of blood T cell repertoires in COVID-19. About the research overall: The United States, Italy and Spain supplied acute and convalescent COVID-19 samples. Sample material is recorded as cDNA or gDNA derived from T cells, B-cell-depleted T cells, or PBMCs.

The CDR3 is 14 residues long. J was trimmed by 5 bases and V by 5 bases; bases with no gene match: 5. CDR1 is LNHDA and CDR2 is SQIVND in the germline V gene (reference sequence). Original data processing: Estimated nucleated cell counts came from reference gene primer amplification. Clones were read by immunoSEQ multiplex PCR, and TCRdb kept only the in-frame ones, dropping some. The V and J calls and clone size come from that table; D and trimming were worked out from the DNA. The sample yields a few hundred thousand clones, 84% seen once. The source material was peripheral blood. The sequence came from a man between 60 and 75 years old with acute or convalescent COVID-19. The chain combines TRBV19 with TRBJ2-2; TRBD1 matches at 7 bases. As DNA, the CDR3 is TGTGCCAGTAGTTCGACAGGGAAAACCGGGGAGCTGTTTTTT. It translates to CASSSTGKTGELFF.